A single sample gave rise to the 28 T cell receptor beta chains below, sequenced in a study of CD8+ T cells in alopecia areata (dated by TCRdb to the late 2010s). The protocol used for the library was the immunoSEQ multiplex PCR assay. To provide template for TCR sequencing, every sample had RNA extracted and reverse transcribed into cDNA. TCRdb's version of the immuneACCESS table is confined to in-frame rearrangements and falls short of the full clone set. An unresolved V gene accounts for under half of the shortfall where checked; the remainder is of unknown origin. For this sample the table gives 65,000 to 95,000 clones, of which roughly 50% were detected only once. The top ten clonotypes cover under 6.5% of the sample. Sequenced: NKG2D-high CD8+ T cells sorted from blood. The sample's cell subset or site, from its label and the paper: sorted CD8+ NKG2D-high blood T cells. These receptors all come from a human donor with alopecia areata.

This clone turned up a few times. The chain links TRBV19 to TRBJ2-1, with 10 bases matching TRBD2. Germline CDR1 LNHDA, CDR2 SQIVND (reference sequence). The CDR3 runs 13 residues. The trim removed 6 bases at V and 5 bases at J, leaving 1 base unmatched. The CDR3 DNA reads TGTGCCAGTAGAAGCGGGGGGGACAATGAGCAGTTCTTC. It specifies CASRSGGDNEQFF.

The genes are TRBV29-1 and TRBJ1-1, with D unresolved. This CDR3 contains 10 residues. Trimming stripped 1 base from V and 11 bases from J, with 8 bases between. Per the germline V gene, CDR1 is SQVTM and CDR2 is ANQGSEA. DNA for the CDR3: TGCAGCGTTGAAGTCGGTGTGGCTTTCTTT. Residues: CSVEVGVAFF.

This chain uses TRBV4-3 with TRBJ2-1, with D unresolved. Trimming cost V 0 bases and J 4 bases, with 4 bases left between them. Per germline, CDR1 LGHNA and CDR2 YSLEER. The CDR3 is made up of 13 amino acids. The chain's CDR3 is CASSQDLYNEQFF. The CDR3, as DNA: TGCGCCAGCAGCCAAGATCTGTACAATGAGCAGTTCTTC.

The chain couples TRBV30 to TRBJ2-7; no reliable D call. This CDR3 is built from 12 residues. Trimming shortened V by 0 bases and J by 2 bases, and 5 bases separated the two germline ends. In germline, CDR1 is GTSNPN, CDR2 SVGIG (reference sequence). The CDR3 DNA follows: TGTGCCTGGAGTGTAGTGGCCTACGAGCAGTACTTC. It is translated as CAWSVVAYEQYF.

V usage is TRBV27 and J usage is TRBJ2-5; possible D gene TRBD1, 6 bases. The CDR3 runs to 13 residues. V was pared by 3 bases and J by 4 bases, with 9 bases between. Germline V gives CDR1 MNHEY, CDR2 SMNVEV (reference sequence). Here the CDR3 reads CASSFGRGETQYF. The CDR3 DNA reads as TGTGCCAGCAGTTTCGGCAGGGGAGAGACCCAGTACTTC.

This clone has only a few counts. The chain employs TRBV6-6 and TRBJ2-2; 7 nucleotides agree with TRBD1. The germline CDR1 and CDR2 sequences are MNHNY and SVGAGI (reference sequence). The CDR3 loop spans 14 amino acids. The V gene end was trimmed by 6 bases and the J gene end by 4 bases; junction bases not matched to a gene: 5. This CDR3 is CASSHRGPTGELFF. CDR3 nucleotide sequence: TGTGCCAGCAGCCACAGGGGTCCCACCGGGGAGCTGTTTTTT.

This clone occurred once. The chain carries TRBV2 and TRBJ2-7; D is uncertain. CDR1 SNHLY and CDR2 FYNNEI come from the germline V gene. The CDR3 extends over 11 amino acids. V gave up 7 bases and J gave up 3 bases, with 7 bases separating them. The CDR3, as DNA: TGTGCCAGCATTAGTGGCTACGAGCAGTACTTC. Its translation is CASISGYEQYF.

The V and J genes are TRBV29-1 and TRBJ2-5; D possibly uses TRBD1 or TRBD2 (5 bases each). There are 13 residues in the CDR3. The V end was cut by 0 bases, the J end by 8 bases, with 13 bases between. From germline, CDR1 is SQVTM and CDR2 ANQGSEA. The CDR3 nucleotides read TGCAGCGTTGAAGATTTTGGGGGACCAACCCAGTACTTC. Encoded protein: CSVEDFGGPTQYF.

V usage is TRBV29-1 and J usage is TRBJ1-1; D unresolved. Trimming left V 7 bases short and J 1 base short, with 13 bases between. The CDR3 consists of 13 residues. The V gene's germline CDR1 is SQVTM and CDR2 ANQGSEA. The CDR3 loop reads CSAYPLGNTEAFF. Written as DNA, the CDR3 is TGCAGCGCCTACCCGTTGGGGAACACTGAAGCTTTCTTT.

This chain links TRBV29-1 with TRBJ1-1; perhaps TRBD1 as D (5 bases). CDR1 and CDR2 from the germline V gene are SQVTM and ANQGSEA. V shed 3 bases and J shed 1 base, with 9 bases lying between them. This CDR3 is 13 amino acids long. The CDR3 DNA follows: TGCAGCGTTGACATGGGGGGGAACACTGAAGCTTTCTTT. This translates into CSVDMGGNTEAFF.

This clone occurred a few times. The rearrangement uses TRBV28 and TRBJ2-4; D unresolved. The CDR3 extends over 15 amino acids. Trimming stripped 3 bases from V and 6 bases from J, with 15 bases between. Germline V gene data show CDR1 as MDHEN and CDR2 as SYDVKM. The CDR3 DNA is TGTGCCAGCAGTTTGTTTATGGGGTCTTCAAACATTCAGTACTTC. It translates to CASSLFMGSSNIQYF.

The rearrangement links TRBV28 to TRBJ1-6, with D possibly TRBD1 on 5 matching bases. In germline, CDR1 is MDHEN, CDR2 SYDVKM. Trimming took 5 bases from V and 8 from J, leaving 13 bases between them. CDR3 length: 14 amino acids. The CDR3 nucleotides are TGTGCCAGCAGTGACGACAGTCTGGATTCACCCCTCCACTTT. Residues: CASSDDSLDSPLHF.

This chain links TRBV30 with TRBJ2-7; no definite D call. Germline V lookup: CDR1 GTSNPN, CDR2 SVGIG (reference sequence). V lost 2 bases and J 4 bases, leaving 9 bases between the germline ends. The length of the CDR3 is 12 residues. The CDR3 is CAWSQARYEQYF. The CDR3, as DNA: TGTGCCTGGAGTCAGGCCCGGTACGAGCAGTACTTC.

This clone was detected only a few times. The CDR3, as DNA: TGCAGCGTTGAAGGGCAGAACACCGGGGAGCTGTTTTTT. The encoded protein is CSVEGQNTGELFF. J is TRBJ2-2 and V is TRBV29-1, with no clear D. The CDR3 totals 13 residues. V lost 1 base, J lost 1 base, and 4 bases lay in between. Germline loops: CDR1 SQVTM, CDR2 ANQGSEA.

J is TRBJ2-7 and V is TRBV29-1; D is unresolved. V was pared by 4 bases and J by 0 bases, with 13 bases between. Per the germline V gene, CDR1 is SQVTM and CDR2 is ANQGSEA. This CDR3 region has 14 residues. The DNA for the CDR3 is TGCAGCGTTGGACCCAGCCGGAACTCCTACGAGCAGTACTTC. This translates into CSVGPSRNSYEQYF.

Only a few counts were recorded for this clone. The V and J genes are TRBV18 and TRBJ2-3; no clear D. The CDR3 totals 14 residues. V was clipped by 8 bases and J by 2 bases, with 14 bases between them. The germline CDR1 and CDR2 sequences are KGHSH and LQKENI. The CDR3 coding sequence is TGTGCCAGCACCCCCACACCGGTCACAGATACGCAGTATTTT. It is translated as CASTPTPVTDTQYF.

The chain recombines TRBV6-6 with TRBJ2-7; 7 positions agree with TRBD1. CDR3 length: 11 residues. The germline gives CDR1 MNHNY, CDR2 SVGAGI (reference sequence). J lost 4 bases, V lost 8 bases, and 2 bases had no gene match. CDR3: CASLQGYEQYF. The CDR3 DNA reads as TGTGCCAGCTTACAGGGGTACGAGCAGTACTTC.

V usage is TRBV7-6 and J usage is TRBJ2-1; D not certain. Germline-derived CDR1 and CDR2 are SGHVS and FNYEAQ. V was shortened by 1 base and J by 5 bases, with 6 bases between the two germline ends. This CDR3 has 13 amino acids. CDR3 coding DNA: TGTGCCAGCAGCTTAGGGGCGGACAATGAGCAGTTCTTC. This sequence encodes CASSLGADNEQFF.

The chain carries TRBV28 and TRBJ1-1; no definite D call. The CDR3 consists of 14 residues. Between the trimmed V and J ends, which lost 6 bases and 6 bases, there was a span of 17 bases. Germline values: CDR1 MDHEN, CDR2 SYDVKM. CDR3 DNA: TGTGCCAGCAGCTTCCGGGCCTCCTGGGCTGAAGCTTTCTTT. Amino acid sequence: CASSFRASWAEAFF.

Written as DNA, the CDR3 is TGCAGTGGTAGTGATTACAATGAGCAGTTCTTC. It encodes CSGSDYNEQFF. This sequence joins TRBV20-1 and TRBJ2-1; D is uncertain. The length of the CDR3 is 11 residues. Germline-derived CDR1 and CDR2 are DFQATT and SNEGSKA (reference sequence). Trimming took off 7 bases at V and 4 bases at J, with 8 bases between the two ends.

V is TRBV30 and J is TRBJ1-1, with no clear D. The V and J ends lost 5 bases and 1 base respectively, with 11 bases between them. The CDR3 is 13 residues long. Germline CDR1 and CDR2: GTSNPN and SVGIG (reference sequence). The CDR3 sequence is CAWAEWANTEAFF. In nucleotides, the CDR3 is TGTGCCTGGGCCGAATGGGCGAACACTGAAGCTTTCTTT.

V is TRBV4-3 and J is TRBJ2-2; 7 bases fit TRBD2. Germline CDR1 LGHNA, CDR2 YSLEER. The CDR3 covers 16 residues. V lost 1 base, J lost 1 base, and 3 bases stayed unmatched. The CDR3 sequence is CASSQVAGGNTGELFF. Here the CDR3 DNA reads TGCGCCAGCAGCCAAGTAGCGGGCGGGAACACCGGGGAGCTGTTTTTT.

The rearrangement links TRBV6-5 to TRBJ2-3, with D perhaps TRBD1 (6 bases). Germline loops: CDR1 MNHEY, CDR2 SVGAGI. V was shortened by 4 bases and J by 1 base, with 6 bases between the two germline ends. The CDR3 is made up of 13 amino acids. The CDR3 DNA reads as TGTGCCAGCAGTTCAGGGGGCACAGATACGCAGTATTTT. Translating gives CASSSGGTDTQYF.

DNA for the CDR3: TGTGCCTGGTTGGGGGTCGAAGGGGAGCAGTACTTC. It is translated as CAWLGVEGEQYF. V is TRBV30 and J is TRBJ2-7; TRBD1 or TRBD2 may be the D gene (5 bases each). Germline values: CDR1 GTSNPN, CDR2 SVGIG (reference sequence). The CDR3 length is 12 residues. The V gene lost 5 bases and the J gene lost 7 bases, with 15 bases spanning the gap.

In this sample, this clone turned up a few times. This sequence joins TRBV29-1 and TRBJ2-1, with D tentatively TRBD1 (5 bases). CDR3 size: 14 residues. Germline V lookup: CDR1 SQVTM, CDR2 ANQGSEA. V dropped 3 bases and J dropped 4 bases, with 13 bases sitting between them. CDR3 nucleotide sequence: TGCAGCGTTGACCCCAGGGCGAGATACAATGAGCAGTTCTTC. This translates into CSVDPRARYNEQFF.

The chain links TRBV5-1 to TRBJ2-6; D unresolved. CDR1 and CDR2 (germline): SGHRS, YFSETQ. V shed 4 bases and J shed 0 bases, with 5 bases lying between them. This CDR3 has 14 residues. The CDR3: CASSSSSGANVLTF. CDR3 nucleotide sequence: TGCGCCAGCAGCAGTAGCTCTGGGGCCAACGTCCTGACTTTC.

Only a few counts were recorded for this clone. The chain has TRBV19 and TRBJ1-1; unclear D gene. The V gene lost 6 bases and the J gene lost 1 base, with 6 bases spanning the gap. Germline V gives CDR1 LNHDA, CDR2 SQIVND (reference sequence). This CDR3 is built from 12 residues. CDR3 amino acids: CASRDGNTEAFF. CDR3 in DNA: TGTGCCAGTAGAGACGGGAACACTGAAGCTTTCTTT.

The genes are TRBV29-1 and TRBJ2-1, with a possible D match to TRBD2 (6 bases). The CDR3 consists of 13 residues. Germline CDR1 is SQVTM and CDR2 is ANQGSEA. This CDR3 is CSAGGTESSEQFF. The CDR3 DNA reads as TGCAGTGCCGGCGGGACGGAAAGCAGTGAGCAGTTCTTC.